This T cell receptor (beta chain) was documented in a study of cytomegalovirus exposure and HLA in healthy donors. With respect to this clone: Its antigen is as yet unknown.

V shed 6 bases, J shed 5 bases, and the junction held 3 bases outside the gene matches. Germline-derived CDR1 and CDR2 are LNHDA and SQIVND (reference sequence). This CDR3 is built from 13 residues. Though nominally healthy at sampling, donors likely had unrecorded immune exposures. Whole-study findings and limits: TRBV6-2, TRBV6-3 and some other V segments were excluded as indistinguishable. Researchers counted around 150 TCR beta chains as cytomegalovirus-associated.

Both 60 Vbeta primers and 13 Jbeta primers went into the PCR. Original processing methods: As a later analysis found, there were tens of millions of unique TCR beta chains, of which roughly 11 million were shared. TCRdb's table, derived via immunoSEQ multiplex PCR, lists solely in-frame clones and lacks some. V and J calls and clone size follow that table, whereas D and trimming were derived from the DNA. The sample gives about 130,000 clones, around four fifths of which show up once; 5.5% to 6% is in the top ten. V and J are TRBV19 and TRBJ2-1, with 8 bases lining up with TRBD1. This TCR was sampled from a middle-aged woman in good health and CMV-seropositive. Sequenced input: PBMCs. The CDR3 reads CASRGQANNEQFF. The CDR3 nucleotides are TGTGCCAGTAGGGGACAGGCCAACAATGAGCAGTTCTTC.